This T cell receptor (beta chain) was profiled in a study of T cells after yellow fever vaccination. Study results and caveats: Weaker overall was a secondary response that nonetheless peaked faster, on day 5 versus 15.

This clonotype was counted between two and nine times. Its antigen remains unknown. Germline V gene data show CDR1 as WSHSY and CDR2 as SAAADI. The V end lost 8 bases, the J end lost 5 bases, and 10 bases lay between the germline ends. CDR3 length: 12 residues. Researchers made TCR cDNA using 5'RACE template switching, and this step added a universal primer site and UMIs. Each CDR3 protein is one row after TCRdb ran MiXCR on the 5' RACE reads. The data contain 500,000 to 650,000 distinct CDR3 sequences, more than 9% of them seen just once; the ten biggest clones take up about 15%. The chain combines TRBV10-2 with TRBJ1-5; D uncertain. The clonotype was recovered from a young man who received the YFV17D yellow fever vaccine. The sample here was PBMCs, taken on the day of the yellow fever booster vaccination. In DNA form, the CDR3 reads TGCGCCAGCTGCGAGGAGTATCAGCCCCAGCATTTT. Protein product: CASCEEYQPQHF.